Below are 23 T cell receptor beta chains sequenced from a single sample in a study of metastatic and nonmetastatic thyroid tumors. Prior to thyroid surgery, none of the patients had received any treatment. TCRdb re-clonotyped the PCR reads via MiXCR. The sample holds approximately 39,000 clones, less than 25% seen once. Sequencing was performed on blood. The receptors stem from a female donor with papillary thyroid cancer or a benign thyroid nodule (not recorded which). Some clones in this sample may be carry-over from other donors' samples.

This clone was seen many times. The CDR3 spells CSARGDSKGRTEAFF. CDR3 DNA sequence: TGCAGTGCTAGGGGGGACTCCAAGGGTCGGACTGAAGCTTTCTTT. The V and J genes are TRBV20-1 and TRBJ1-1; weak D call: TRBD1 (5 bases). Looked up from germline, CDR1 is DFQATT and CDR2 is SNEGSKA (reference sequence). V lost 3 bases and J 5 bases, leaving 19 bases between the germline ends. CDR3 length equals 15 residues.

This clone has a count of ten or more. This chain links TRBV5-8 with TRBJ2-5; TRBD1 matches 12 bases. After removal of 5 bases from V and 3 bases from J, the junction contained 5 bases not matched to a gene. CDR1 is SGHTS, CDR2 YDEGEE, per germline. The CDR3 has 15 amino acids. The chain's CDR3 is CASSGGTGGKETQYF. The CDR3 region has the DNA TGTGCCAGCAGTGGGGGGACAGGGGGCAAAGAGACCCAGTACTTC.

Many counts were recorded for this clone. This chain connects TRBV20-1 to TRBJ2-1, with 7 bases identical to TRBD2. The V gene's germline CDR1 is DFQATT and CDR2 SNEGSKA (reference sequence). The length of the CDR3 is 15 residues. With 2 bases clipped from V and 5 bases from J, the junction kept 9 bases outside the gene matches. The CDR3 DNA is TGCAGTGCTAGAAACGGCGGGAGTATCGACAATGAGCAGTTCTTC. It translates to CSARNGGSIDNEQFF.

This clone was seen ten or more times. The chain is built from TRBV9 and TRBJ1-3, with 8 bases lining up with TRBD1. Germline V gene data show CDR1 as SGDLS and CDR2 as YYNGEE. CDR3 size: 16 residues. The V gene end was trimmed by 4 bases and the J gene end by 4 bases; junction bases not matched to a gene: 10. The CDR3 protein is CASSPRSGQGGNTIYF. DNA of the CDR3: TGTGCCAGCAGCCCCCGGTCCGGACAGGGAGGAAACACCATATATTTT.

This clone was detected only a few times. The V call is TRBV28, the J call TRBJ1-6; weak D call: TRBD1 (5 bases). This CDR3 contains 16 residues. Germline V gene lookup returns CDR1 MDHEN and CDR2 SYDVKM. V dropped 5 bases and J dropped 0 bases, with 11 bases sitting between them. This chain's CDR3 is CASSLGAGSYNSPLHF. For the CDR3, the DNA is TGTGCCAGCAGTCTTGGGGCGGGCTCCTATAATTCACCCCTCCACTTT. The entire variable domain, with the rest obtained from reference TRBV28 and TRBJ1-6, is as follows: DVKVTQSSRYLVKRTGEKVFLECVQDMDHENMFWYRQDPGLGLRLIYFSYDVKMKEKGDIPEGYSVSREKKERFSLILESASTNQTSMYLCASSLGAGSYNSPLHFGNGTRLTVT.

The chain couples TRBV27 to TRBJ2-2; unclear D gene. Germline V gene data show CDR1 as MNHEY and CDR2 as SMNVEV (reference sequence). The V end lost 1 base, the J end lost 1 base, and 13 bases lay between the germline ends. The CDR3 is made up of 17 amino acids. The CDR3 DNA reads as TGTGCCAGCAGTTTATTTGGATCGTGTTTGAACACCGGGGAGCTGTTTTTT. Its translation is CASSLFGSCLNTGELFF.

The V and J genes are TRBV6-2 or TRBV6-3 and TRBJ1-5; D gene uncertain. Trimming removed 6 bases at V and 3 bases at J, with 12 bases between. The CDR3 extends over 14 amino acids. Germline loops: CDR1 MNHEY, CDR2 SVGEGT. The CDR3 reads CASSQTVINQPQHF. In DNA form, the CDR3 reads TGTGCCAGCAGCCAAACAGTGATCAATCAGCCCCAGCATTTT.

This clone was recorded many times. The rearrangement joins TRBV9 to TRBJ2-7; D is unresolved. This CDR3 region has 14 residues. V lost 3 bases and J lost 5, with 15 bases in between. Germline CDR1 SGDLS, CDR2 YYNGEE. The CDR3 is CASSDLGISDEQYF. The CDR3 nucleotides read TGTGCCAGCAGCGACCTAGGAATCTCAGACGAGCAGTACTTC.

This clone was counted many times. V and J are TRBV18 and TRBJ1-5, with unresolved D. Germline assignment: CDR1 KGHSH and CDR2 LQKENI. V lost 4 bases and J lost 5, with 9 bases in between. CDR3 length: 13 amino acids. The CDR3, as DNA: TGTGCCAGCTCACGAGGGTCCGATCAGCCCCAGCATTTT. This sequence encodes CASSRGSDQPQHF.

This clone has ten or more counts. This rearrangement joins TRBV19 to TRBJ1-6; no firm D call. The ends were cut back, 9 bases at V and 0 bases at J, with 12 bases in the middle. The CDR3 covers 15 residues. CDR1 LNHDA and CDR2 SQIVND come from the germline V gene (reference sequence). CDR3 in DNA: TGTGCCAGCAGAACCCCTGGCTCCTATAATTCACCCCTCCACTTT. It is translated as CASRTPGSYNSPLHF.

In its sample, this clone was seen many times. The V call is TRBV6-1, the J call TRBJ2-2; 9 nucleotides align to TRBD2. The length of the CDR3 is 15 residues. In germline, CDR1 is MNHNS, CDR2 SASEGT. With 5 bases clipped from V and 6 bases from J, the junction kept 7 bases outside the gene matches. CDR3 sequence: CASSMASGKPGELFF. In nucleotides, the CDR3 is TGTGCCAGCAGTATGGCTAGCGGGAAACCCGGGGAGCTGTTTTTT.

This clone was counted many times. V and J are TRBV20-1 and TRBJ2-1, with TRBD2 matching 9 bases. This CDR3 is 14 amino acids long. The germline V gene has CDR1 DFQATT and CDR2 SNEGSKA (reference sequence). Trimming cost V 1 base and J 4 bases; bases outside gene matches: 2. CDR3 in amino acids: CSARVLAGYNEQFF. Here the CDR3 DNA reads TGCAGTGCTAGAGTCCTAGCGGGGTACAATGAGCAGTTCTTC.

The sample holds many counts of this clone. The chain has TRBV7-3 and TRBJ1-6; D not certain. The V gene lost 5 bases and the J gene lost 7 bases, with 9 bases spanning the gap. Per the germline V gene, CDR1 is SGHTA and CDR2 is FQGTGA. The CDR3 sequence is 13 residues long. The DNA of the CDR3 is TGTGCCAGCAGCCCGGGCTCCAATTCACCCCTCCACTTT. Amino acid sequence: CASSPGSNSPLHF.

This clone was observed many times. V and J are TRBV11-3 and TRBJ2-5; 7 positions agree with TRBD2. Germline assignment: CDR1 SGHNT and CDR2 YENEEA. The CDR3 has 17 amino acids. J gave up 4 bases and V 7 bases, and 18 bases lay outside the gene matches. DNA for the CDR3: TGTGCCAGCAACCTCCTCGGCGCGGGAGTGGGAGGAGAGACCCAGTACTTC. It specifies CASNLLGAGVGGETQYF.

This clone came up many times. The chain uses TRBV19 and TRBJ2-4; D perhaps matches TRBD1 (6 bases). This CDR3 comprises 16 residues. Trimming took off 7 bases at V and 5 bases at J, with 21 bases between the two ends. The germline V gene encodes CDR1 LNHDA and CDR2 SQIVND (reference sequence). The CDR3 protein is CASIPPQGSGQNIQYF. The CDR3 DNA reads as TGTGCCAGTATCCCCCCACAGGGATCGGGACAAAACATTCAGTACTTC.

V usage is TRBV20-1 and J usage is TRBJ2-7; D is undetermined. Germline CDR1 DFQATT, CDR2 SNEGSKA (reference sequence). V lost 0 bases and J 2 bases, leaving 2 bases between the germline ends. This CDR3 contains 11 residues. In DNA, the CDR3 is TGCAGTGCTAGAGACACCTACGAGCAGTACTTC. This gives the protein CSARDTYEQYF.

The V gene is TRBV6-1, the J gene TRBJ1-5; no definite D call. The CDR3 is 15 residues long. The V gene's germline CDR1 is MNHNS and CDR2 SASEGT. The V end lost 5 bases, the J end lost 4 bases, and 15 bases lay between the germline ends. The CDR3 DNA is TGTGCCAGCAGTCCGCCGGTACAGTCGAATCAGCCCCAGCATTTT. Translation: CASSPPVQSNQPQHF.

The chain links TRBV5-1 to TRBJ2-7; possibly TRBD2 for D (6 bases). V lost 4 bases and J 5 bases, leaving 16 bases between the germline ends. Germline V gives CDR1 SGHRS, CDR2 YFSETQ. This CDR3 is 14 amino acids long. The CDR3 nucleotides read TGCGCCAGCAGCCCGGTGACTAGTTTACACGAGCAGTACTTC. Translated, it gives CASSPVTSLHEQYF.

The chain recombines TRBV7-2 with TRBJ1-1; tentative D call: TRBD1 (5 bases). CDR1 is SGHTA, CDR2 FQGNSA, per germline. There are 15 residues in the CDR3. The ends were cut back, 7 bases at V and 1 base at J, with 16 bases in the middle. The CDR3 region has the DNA TGTGCCAGCACCTGGGGGGGACGGCGGAACACTGAAGCTTTCTTT. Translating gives CASTWGGRRNTEAFF. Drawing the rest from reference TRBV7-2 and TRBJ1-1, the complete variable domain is GAGVSQSPSNKVTEKGKDVELRCDPISGHTALYWYRQSLGQGLEFLIYFQGNSAPDKSGLPSDRFSAERTGGSVSTLTIQRTQQEDSAVYLCASTWGGRRNTEAFFGQGTRLTVV.

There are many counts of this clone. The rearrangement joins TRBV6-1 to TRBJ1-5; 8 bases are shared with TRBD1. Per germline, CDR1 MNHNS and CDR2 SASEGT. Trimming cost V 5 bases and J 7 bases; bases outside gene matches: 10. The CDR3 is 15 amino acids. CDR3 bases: TGTGCCAGCAGTTCCGGGACAGGTTTTGTACAGCCCCAGCATTTT. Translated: CASSSGTGFVQPQHF.

The CDR3, as DNA: TGCAGTGCTGGCCAGGCCTACGAGCAGTACTTC. Its translation: CSAGQAYEQYF. The V gene is TRBV20-1, the J gene TRBJ2-7; D gene unclear. V dropped 5 bases and J dropped 2 bases, with 7 bases sitting between them. The germline V gene has CDR1 DFQATT and CDR2 SNEGSKA (reference sequence). This CDR3 is 11 amino acids long.

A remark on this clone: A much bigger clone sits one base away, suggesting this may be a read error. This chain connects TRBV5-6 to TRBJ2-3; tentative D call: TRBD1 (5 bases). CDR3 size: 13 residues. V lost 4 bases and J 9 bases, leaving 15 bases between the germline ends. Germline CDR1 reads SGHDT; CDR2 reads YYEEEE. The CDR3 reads CASSRKGPATQYF. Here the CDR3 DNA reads TGTGCCAGCAGCCGAAAGGGGCCAGCCACGCAGTATTTT.

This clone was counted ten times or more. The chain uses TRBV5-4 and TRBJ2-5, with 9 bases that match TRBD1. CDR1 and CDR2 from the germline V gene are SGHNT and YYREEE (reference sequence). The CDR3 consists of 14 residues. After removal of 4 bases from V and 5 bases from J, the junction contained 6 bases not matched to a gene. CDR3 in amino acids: CASSLGQGFETQYF. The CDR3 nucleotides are TGTGCCAGCAGCCTGGGACAGGGTTTCGAGACCCAGTACTTC.